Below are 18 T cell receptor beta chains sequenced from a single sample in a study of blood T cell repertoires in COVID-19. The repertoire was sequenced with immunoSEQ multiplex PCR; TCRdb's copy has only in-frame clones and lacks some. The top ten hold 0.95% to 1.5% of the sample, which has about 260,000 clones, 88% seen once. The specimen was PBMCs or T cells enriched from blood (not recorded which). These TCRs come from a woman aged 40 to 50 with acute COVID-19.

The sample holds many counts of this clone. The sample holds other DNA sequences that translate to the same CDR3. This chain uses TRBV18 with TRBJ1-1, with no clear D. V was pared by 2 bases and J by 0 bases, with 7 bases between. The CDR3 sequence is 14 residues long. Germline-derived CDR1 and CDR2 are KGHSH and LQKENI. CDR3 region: CASSPTALNTEAFF. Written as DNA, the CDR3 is TGTGCCAGCTCACCAACTGCACTGAACACTGAAGCTTTCTTT. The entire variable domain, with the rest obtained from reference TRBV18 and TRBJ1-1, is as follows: NAGVMQNPRHLVRRRGQEARLRCSPMKGHSHVYWYRQLPEEGLKFMVYLQKENIIDESGMPKERFSAEFPKEGPSILRIQQVVRGDSAAYFCASSPTALNTEAFFGQGTRLTVV.

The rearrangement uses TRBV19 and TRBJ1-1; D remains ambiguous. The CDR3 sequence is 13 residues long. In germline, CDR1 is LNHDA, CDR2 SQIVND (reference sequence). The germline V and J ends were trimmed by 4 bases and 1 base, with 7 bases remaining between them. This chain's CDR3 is CASSTQPNTEAFF. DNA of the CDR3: TGTGCCAGTAGTACACAGCCGAACACTGAAGCTTTCTTT.

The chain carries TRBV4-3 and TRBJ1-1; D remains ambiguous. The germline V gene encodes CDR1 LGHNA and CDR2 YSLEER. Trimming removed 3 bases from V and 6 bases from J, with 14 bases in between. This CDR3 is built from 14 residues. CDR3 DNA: TGCGCCAGCAGCCACACAACACGGGAAGCTGAAGCTTTCTTT. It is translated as CASSHTTREAEAFF.

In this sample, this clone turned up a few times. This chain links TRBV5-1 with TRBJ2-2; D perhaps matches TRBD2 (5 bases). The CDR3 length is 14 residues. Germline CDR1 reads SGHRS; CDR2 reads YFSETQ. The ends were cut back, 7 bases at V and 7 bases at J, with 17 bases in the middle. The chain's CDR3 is CASLAQSFGGELFF. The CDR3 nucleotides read TGCGCCAGCCTAGCCCAGAGTTTCGGCGGGGAGCTGTTTTTT.

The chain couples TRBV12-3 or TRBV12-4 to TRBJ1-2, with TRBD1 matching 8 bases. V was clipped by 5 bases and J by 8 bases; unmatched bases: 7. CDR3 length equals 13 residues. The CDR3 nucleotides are TGTGCCAGCAGTCAGGACAGGGTGAGCGGCTACACCTTC. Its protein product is CASSQDRVSGYTF.

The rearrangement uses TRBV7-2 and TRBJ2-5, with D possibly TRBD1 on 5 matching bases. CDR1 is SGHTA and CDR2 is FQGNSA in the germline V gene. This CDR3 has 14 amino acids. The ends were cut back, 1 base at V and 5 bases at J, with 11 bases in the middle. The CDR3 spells CASSLGYRQETQYF. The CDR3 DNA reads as TGTGCCAGCAGCTTAGGGTACCGACAGGAGACCCAGTACTTC.

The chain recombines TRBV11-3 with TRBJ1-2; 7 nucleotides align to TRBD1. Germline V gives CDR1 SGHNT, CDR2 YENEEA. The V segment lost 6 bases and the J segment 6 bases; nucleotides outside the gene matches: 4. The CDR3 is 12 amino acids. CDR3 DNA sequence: TGTGCCAGCAGGCAGGGGGAGAATGGCTACACCTTC. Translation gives CASRQGENGYTF.

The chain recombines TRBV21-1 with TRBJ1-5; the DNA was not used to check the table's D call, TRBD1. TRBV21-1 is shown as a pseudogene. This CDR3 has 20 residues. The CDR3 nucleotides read TGTGCCAGCAGCAAAGAAATTTTTCATCGTTCGGGACAGAACAATCAGCCCCAGCATTTT. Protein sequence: CASSKEIFHRSGQNNQPQHF.

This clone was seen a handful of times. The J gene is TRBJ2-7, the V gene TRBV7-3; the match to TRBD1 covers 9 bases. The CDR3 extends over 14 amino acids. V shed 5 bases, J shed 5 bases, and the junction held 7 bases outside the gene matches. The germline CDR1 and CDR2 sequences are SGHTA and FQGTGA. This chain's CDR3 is CASSRQGGFDEQYF. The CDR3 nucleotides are TGTGCCAGCAGCCGACAGGGGGGTTTTGACGAGCAGTACTTC.

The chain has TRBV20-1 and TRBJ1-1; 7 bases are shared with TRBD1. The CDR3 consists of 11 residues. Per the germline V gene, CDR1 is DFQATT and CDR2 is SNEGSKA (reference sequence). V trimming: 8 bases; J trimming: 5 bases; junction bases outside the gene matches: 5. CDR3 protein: CSFSQGTEAFF. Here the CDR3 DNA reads TGCAGTTTTTCACAGGGGACTGAAGCTTTCTTT.

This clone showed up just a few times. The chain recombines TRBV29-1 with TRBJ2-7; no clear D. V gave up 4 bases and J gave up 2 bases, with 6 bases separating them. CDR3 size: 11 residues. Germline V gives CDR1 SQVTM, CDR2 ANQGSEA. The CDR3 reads CSVGNTYEQYV. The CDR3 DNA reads TGCAGCGTTGGAAACACCTACGAGCAGTACGTC.

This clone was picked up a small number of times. The CDR3, as DNA: TGTGCCAGCAGTTTATCCGCCAGTATGAACACTGAAGCTTTCTTT. Amino acid sequence: CASSLSASMNTEAFF. The genes are TRBV27 and TRBJ1-1; D is uncertain. This CDR3 is 15 amino acids long. Germline V gives CDR1 MNHEY, CDR2 SMNVEV (reference sequence). V was clipped by 0 bases and J by 0 bases, with 8 bases between them.

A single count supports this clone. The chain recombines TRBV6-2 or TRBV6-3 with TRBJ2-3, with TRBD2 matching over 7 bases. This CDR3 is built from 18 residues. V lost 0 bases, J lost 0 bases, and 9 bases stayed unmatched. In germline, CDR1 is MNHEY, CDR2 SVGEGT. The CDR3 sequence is CASSYSNFLAVSTDTQYF. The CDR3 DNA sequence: TGTGCCAGCAGTTACTCGAACTTTCTAGCGGTGAGCACAGATACGCAGTATTTT.

CDR3: CAWRRDREDEQYV. The CDR3 coding sequence is TGTGCCTGGCGGCGGGACAGGGAGGACGAGCAGTACGTC. V and J are TRBV24-1 and TRBJ2-7; 9 nucleotides agree with TRBD1. The CDR3 is made up of 13 amino acids. V dropped 12 bases and J dropped 5; count of bases not matched to a gene: 10. The germline CDR1 and CDR2 sequences are KGHDR and SFDVKD.

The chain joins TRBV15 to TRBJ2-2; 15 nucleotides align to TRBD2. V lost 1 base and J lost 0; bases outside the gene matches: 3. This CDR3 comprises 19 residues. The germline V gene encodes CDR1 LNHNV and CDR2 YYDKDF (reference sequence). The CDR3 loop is CATSRAGLAGGTNTGELFF. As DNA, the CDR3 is TGTGCCACCAGCAGAGCAGGACTAGCGGGAGGGACGAACACCGGGGAGCTGTTTTTT. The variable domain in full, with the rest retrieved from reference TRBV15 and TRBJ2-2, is DAMVIQNPRYQVTQFGKPVTLSCSQTLNHNVMYWYQQKSSQAPKLLFHYYDKDFNNEADTPDNFQSRRPNTSFCFLDIRSPGLGDTAMYLCATSRAGLAGGTNTGELFFGEGSRLTVL.

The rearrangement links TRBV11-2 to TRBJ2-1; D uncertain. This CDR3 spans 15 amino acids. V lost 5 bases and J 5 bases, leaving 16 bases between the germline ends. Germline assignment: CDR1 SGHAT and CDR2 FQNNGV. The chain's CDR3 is CASSPVRSGNNEQFF. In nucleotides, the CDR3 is TGTGCCAGCAGCCCCGTGAGGAGTGGTAACAATGAGCAGTTCTTC.

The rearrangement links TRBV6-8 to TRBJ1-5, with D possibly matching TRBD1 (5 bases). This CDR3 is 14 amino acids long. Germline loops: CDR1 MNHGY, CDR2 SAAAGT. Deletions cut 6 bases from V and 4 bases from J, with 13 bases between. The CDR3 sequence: CASRPNGANQPQHF. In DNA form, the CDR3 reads TGTGCCAGCAGACCCAATGGGGCAAATCAGCCCCAGCATTTT.

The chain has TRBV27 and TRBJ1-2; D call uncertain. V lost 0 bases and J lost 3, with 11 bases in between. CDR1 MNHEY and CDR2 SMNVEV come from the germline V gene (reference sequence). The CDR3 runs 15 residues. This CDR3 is CASSLSFQAYYGYTF. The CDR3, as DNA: TGTGCCAGCAGTTTATCGTTTCAGGCCTACTATGGCTACACCTTC.